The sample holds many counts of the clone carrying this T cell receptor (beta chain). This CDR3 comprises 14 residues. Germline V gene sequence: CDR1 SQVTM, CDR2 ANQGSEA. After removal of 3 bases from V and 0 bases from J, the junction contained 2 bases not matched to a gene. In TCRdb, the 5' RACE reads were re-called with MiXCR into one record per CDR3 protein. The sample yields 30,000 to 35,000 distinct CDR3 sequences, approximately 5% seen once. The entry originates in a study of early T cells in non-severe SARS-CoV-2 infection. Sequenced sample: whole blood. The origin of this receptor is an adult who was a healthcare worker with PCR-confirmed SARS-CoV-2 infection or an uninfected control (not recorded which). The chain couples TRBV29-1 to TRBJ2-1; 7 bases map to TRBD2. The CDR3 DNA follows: TGCAGCGTTGAGGGCGGGAGCTCCTACAATGAGCAGTTCTTC. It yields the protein CSVEGGSSYNEQFF.